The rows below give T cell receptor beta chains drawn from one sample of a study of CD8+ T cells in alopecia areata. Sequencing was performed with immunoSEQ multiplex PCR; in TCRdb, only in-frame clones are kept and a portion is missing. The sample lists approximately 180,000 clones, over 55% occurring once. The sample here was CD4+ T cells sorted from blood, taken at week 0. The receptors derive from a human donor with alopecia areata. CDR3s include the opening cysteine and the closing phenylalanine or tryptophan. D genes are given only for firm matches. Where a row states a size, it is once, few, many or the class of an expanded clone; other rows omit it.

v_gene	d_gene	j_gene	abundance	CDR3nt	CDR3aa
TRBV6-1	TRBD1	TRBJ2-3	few	TGTGCCAGTGTGTTACAGGGGACCTTCACAGATACGCAGTATTTT	CASVLQGTFTDTQYF
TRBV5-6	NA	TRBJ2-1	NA	TGTGCCAGCAGCTTGGTAGAATCGTACAATGAGCAGTTCTTC	CASSLVESYNEQFF
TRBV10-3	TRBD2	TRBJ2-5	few	TGTGCCATCAGGGCGGGGGGAAACCAAGAGACCCAGTACTTC	CAIRAGGNQETQYF
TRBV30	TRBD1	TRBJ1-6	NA	TGTGCCTGTACGGGACAGGGGGCTTCACCCCTCCACTTT	CACTGQGASPLHF
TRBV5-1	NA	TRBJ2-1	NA	TGCGCCAGCAGCTTGGTCGATGAGCAGTTCTTC	CASSLVDEQFF
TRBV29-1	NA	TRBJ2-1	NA	TGCAGCGTTGATGGTAGCTACAATGAGCAGTTCTTC	CSVDGSYNEQFF
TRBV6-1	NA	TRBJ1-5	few	TGTGCCAGCAGTGCTTTCAGGGAAGGTTTTCAGCCCCAGCATTTT	CASSAFREGFQPQHF
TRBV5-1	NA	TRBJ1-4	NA	TGCGCCAGCAGCTTGGTCCCAGGGCAAGAGGAAAAACTGTTTTTT	CASSLVPGQEEKLFF
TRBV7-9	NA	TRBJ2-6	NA	TGTGCCAGCAGCTCCCAATTAGGCGCCTCTGGGGCCAACGTCCTGACTTTC	CASSSQLGASGANVLTF
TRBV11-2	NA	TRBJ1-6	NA	TGTGCCAGCAGTCTTCTAGCGGCAGGGAAAAGTTCACCCCTCCACTTT	CASSLLAAGKSSPLHF
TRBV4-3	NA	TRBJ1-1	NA	TGCGCCAGCAGCCAAGACAGAAACCCGAACACTGAAGCTTTCTTT	CASSQDRNPNTEAFF
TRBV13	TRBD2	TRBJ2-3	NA	TGTGCCAGCAGCTTATTCGCGGGGGGCTTCACAGATACGCAGTATTTT	CASSLFAGGFTDTQYF
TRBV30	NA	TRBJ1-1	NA	TGTGCCTGGAGTATGGGTCTGAACACTGAAGCTTTCTTT	CAWSMGLNTEAFF
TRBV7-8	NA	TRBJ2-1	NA	TGTGCCAGCAGCTTAAGGCGAGGAAGTGAGCAGTTCTTC	CASSLRRGSEQFF
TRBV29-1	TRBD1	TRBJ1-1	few	TGCAGCGCATTCGGACAGGGGGGCACTGAAGCTTTCTTT	CSAFGQGGTEAFF
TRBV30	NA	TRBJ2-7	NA	TGTGCCTGGAGTGTGATGAGGGACGAGCAGTACTTC	CAWSVMRDEQYF
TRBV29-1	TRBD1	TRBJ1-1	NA	TGCAGCGTTGGTTCCGCGACAGGGAAGGCTTTCTTT	CSVGSATGKAFF
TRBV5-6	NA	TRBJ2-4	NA	TGTGCCAGCAGCTTTCGCCTTCAGGGACGGAGGAACATTCAGTACTTC	CASSFRLQGRRNIQYF
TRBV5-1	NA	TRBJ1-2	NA	TGCGCCAGCAGCCCGGCCCCCGGAGAAAGTGGCTACACCTTC	CASSPAPGESGYTF
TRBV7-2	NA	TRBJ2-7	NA	TGTGCCAGCAGCCGTGCCGGGACCACCGCCTACGAGCAGTACTTC	CASSRAGTTAYEQYF
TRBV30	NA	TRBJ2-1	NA	TGTGCCTGGGACTCATTACTAGTTAGTGAGCAGTTCTTC	CAWDSLLVSEQFF
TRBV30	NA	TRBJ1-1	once	TGTGCCTGGAGTTGGGCAGGGGAAGCTTTCTTT	CAWSWAGEAFF
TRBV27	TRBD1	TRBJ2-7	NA	TGTGCCAGCAGTTTAAGCGACAGGGGGCCCTACGAGCAGTACTTC	CASSLSDRGPYEQYF
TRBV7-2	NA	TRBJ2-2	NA	TGTGCCAGCAGCTTAGCGGTGATGCCTAGCGTCACCGGGGAGCTGTTTTTT	CASSLAVMPSVTGELFF
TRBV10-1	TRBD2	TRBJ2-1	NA	TGCGCCAGCAGTGAGAGGGCTAGCGGGGGGATTGGATCCTACAATGAGCAGTTCTTC	CASSERASGGIGSYNEQFF
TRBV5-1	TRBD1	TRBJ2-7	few	TGCGCCAGCAGCTTAACGGGACAGGGTTCCTACGAGCAGTACTTC	CASSLTGQGSYEQYF
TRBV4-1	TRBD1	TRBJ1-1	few	TGCGCCAGCAGCCAGACAGGGGGCGCCGGAGCTTTCTTT	CASSQTGGAGAFF
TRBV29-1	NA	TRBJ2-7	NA	TGCAGCGTGGGGACGGTTTCCTACGAGCAGTACTTC	CSVGTVSYEQYF
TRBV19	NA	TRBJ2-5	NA	TGTGCCAGTAGTATAGCGGTAGGGAAAATGGAGACCCAGTACTTC	CASSIAVGKMETQYF
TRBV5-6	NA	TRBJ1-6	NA	TGTGCCAGCAGCTTGTCAGGGAGAAGCTCCTATAATTCACCCCTCCACTTT	CASSLSGRSSYNSPLHF
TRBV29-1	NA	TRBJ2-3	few	TGCAGCGTTGAGGGAGCGAGGACCACGGGGAAGAATACGCAGTATTTT	CSVEGARTTGKNTQYF
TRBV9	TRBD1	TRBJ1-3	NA	TGTGCCAGCAGCGCCGAGACAGGGTTCTCTGGAAACACCATATATTTT	CASSAETGFSGNTIYF
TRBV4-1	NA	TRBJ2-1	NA	TGCGCCAGCAGCCAAGTTCGGTCCCCCAATGAGCAGTTCTTC	CASSQVRSPNEQFF
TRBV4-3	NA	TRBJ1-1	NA	TGCGCCAGCAGCCAAAGGGGGACTGAAGCTTTCTTT	CASSQRGTEAFF
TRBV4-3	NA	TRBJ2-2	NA	TGCGCCAGCAGCCAGCACTTCAAGGGCACCGGGGAGCTGTTTTTT	CASSQHFKGTGELFF
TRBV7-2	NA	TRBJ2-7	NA	TGTGCCAGCAGCTTCCAGGGTAGGACCTACGAGCAGTACTTC	CASSFQGRTYEQYF
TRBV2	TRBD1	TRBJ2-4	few	TGTGCCAGCAGTGAAGACAGGGGGCGCCCCAAAAACATTCAGTACTTC	CASSEDRGRPKNIQYF
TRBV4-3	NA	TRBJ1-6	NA	TGCGCCAGCAGCCAAGACTTAGGATCACCCCTCCACTTT	CASSQDLGSPLHF
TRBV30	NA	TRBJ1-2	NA	TGTGCCTGGAGGGCAGGGGTCGGCGGCTACACCTTC	CAWRAGVGGYTF
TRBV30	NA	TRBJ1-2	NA	TGTGCCTGGAGTAGGCTTCTAGGGGGCTACACCTTC	CAWSRLLGGYTF
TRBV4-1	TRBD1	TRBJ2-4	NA	TGCGCCAGCAGCCAAGTTGGACAGGGGGACATTCAGTACTTC	CASSQVGQGDIQYF
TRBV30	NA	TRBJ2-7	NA	TGTGCCTGGGGACAGTCTGCCTACGAGCAGTACTTC	CAWGQSAYEQYF
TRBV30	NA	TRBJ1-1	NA	TGTGCCTGGAGTGTAACCAGCCTGAACACTGAAGCTTTCTTT	CAWSVTSLNTEAFF